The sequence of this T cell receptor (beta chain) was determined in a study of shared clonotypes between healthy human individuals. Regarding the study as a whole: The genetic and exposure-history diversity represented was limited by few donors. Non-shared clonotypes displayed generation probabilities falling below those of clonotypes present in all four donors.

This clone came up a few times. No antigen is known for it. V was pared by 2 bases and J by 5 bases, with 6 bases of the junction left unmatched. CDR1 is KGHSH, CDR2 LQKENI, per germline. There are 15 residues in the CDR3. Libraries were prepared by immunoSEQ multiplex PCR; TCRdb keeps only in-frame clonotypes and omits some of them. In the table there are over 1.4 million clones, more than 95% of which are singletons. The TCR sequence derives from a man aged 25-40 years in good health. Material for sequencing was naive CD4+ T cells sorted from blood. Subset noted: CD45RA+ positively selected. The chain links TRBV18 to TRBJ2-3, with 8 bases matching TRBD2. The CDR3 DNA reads TGTGCCAGCTCACCAGCTAGCGGGTCTCTAGATACGCAGTATTTT. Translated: CASSPASGSLDTQYF.